The subject of this entry is one T cell receptor beta chain. Its matching antigen is unknown. Here the CDR3 omits its conserved ending phenylalanine or tryptophan, so a read error is the likely source. What was amplified from RNA transcripts were TCR beta CDR3 regions. Initially, a first-round RT-PCR of the TCR CDR3 employed the HTBI primer set. Each CDR3 protein is one row after TCRdb ran MiXCR on the multiplex PCR reads. The sample yields hundreds of thousands of distinct CDR3 sequences, nearly 45% seen once. The sample comes from a study of T cells in Graves' hyperthyroidism and ophthalmopathy. Points from the study as a whole: Most expanded thyroid clonotypes above 0.001 also appeared in blood. It was a median roughly 6.5 months before onset that the model predicted ophthalmopathy.

Input material: peripheral blood or thyroid tissue (not recorded which). The sequence derives from an adult man with Graves' disease, either hyperthyroidism or ophthalmopathy (not recorded which).

For the CDR3, the DNA is TGTGCCACCAGCAGGGATCTAGTACAGGGTGGCTACACCTGC. Its protein is CATSRDLVQGGYTC. The J gene is TRBJ1-2, the V gene TRBV15, with D possibly TRBD1 on 6 matching bases. The germline V gene has CDR1 LNHNV and CDR2 YYDKDF (reference sequence). CDR3 length: 14 amino acids. V lost 3 bases and J lost 7, with 15 bases in between.